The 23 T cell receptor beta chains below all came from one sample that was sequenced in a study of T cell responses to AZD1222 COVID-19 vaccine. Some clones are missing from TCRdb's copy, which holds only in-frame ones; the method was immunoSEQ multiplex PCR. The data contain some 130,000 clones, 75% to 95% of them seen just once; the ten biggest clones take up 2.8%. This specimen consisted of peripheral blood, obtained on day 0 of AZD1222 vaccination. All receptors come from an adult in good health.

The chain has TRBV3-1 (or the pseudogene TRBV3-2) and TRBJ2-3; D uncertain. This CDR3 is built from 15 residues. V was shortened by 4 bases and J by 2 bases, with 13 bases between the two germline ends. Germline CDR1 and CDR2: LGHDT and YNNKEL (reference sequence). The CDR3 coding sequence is TGTGCCAGCAGCCGTGACTCCCTTTCCACAGATACGCAGTATTTT. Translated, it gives CASSRDSLSTDTQYF.

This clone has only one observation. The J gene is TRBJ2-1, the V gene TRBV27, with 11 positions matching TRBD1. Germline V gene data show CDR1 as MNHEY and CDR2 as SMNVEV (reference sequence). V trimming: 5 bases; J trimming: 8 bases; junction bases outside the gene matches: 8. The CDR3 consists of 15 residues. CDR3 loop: CASSRRTGGYDEQFF. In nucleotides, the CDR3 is TGTGCCAGCAGTCGCCGGACAGGGGGCTATGATGAGCAGTTCTTC.

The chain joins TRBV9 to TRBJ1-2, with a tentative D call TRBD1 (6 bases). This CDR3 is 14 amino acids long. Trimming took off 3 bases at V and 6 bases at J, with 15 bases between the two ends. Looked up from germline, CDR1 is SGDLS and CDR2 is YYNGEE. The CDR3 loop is CASSEAGAGNGYTF. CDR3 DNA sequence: TGTGCCAGCAGCGAGGCAGGGGCCGGCAATGGCTACACCTTC.

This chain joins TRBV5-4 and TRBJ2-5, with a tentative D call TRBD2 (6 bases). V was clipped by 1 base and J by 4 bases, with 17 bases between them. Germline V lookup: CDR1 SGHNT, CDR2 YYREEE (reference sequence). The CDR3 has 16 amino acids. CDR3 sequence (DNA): TGTGCCAGCAGCTTGAGCCTTAGCGCCGGGGGAGAGACCCAGTACTTC. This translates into CASSLSLSAGGETQYF.

The CDR3 bases are TGTGCCTGGAGTGTATTTCTGAGTGAAGCTTTCTTT. It translates to CAWSVFLSEAFF. V usage is TRBV30 and J usage is TRBJ1-1; D call uncertain. Germline loops: CDR1 GTSNPN, CDR2 SVGIG (reference sequence). V lost 0 bases and J lost 7, with 9 bases in between. This CDR3 contains 12 residues.

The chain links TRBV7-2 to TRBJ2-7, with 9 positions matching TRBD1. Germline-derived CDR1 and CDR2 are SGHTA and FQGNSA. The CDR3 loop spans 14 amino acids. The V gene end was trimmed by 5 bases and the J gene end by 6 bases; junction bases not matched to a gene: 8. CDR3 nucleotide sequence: TGTGCCAGCAGCACGGGACAGGGTAGGCGCGAGCAGTACTTC. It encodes CASSTGQGRREQYF.

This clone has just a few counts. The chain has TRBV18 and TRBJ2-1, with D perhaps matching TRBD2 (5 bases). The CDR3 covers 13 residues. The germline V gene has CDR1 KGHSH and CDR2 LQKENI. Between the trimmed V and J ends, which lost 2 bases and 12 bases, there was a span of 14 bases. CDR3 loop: CASSPRVVTTQFF. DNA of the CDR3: TGTGCCAGCTCACCAAGGGTCGTGACTACGCAGTTCTTC.

CDR3 region: CASSFGTGSSPLHF. The CDR3 DNA sequence: TGTGCCAGCAGCTTCGGGACAGGGAGTTCACCCCTCCACTTT. V gene TRBV5-6 combines with J gene TRBJ1-6; TRBD1 agrees at 9 bases. With V trimmed by 2 bases and J by 9 bases, 3 bases remained unmatched. There are 14 residues in the CDR3. Germline values: CDR1 SGHDT, CDR2 YYEEEE. The full variable domain, its missing parts supplied by reference TRBV5-6 and TRBJ1-6, is DAGVTQSPTHLIKTRGQQVTLRCSPKSGHDTVSWYQQALGQGPQFIFQYYEEEERQRGNFPDRFSGHQFPNYSSELNVNALLLGDSALYLCASSFGTGSSPLHFGNGTRLTVT.

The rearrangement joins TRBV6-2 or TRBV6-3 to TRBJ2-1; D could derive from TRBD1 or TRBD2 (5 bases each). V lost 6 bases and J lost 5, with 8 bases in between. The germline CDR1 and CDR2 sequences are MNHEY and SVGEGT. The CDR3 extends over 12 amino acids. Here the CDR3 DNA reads TGTGCCAGCAGCGGGACGGACAATGAGCAGTTCTTC. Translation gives CASSGTDNEQFF.

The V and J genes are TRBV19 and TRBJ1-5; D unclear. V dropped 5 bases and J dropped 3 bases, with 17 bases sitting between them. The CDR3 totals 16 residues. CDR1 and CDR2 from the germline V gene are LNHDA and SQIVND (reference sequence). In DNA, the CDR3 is TGTGCCAGTAGTCCCCGGGCGGCCCTGATCAATCAGCCCCAGCATTTT. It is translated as CASSPRAALINQPQHF.

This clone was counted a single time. DNA of the CDR3: TGTGCCAGCAGCCGGGGACTAGCGGGAGGCAACACCGGGGAGCTGTTTTTT. Its protein is CASSRGLAGGNTGELFF. The chain employs TRBV28 and TRBJ2-2, with TRBD2 identical over 15 bases. This CDR3 has 17 residues. Unmatched junction bases numbered 4, after V lost 6 bases and J lost 2 bases. Germline V gene sequence: CDR1 MDHEN, CDR2 SYDVKM.

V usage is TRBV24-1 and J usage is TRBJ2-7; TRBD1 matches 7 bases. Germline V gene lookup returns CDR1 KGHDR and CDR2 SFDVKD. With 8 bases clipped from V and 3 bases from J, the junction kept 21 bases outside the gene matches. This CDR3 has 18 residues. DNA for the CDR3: TGTGCCACCACGGACCTAGACTCAAAGGGGACAGCAGACTACGAGCAGTACTTC. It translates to CATTDLDSKGTADYEQYF.

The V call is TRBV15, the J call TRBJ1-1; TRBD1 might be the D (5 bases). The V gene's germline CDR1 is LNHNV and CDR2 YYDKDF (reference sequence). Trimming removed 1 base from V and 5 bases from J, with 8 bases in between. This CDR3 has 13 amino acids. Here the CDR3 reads CATSRAGGTEAFF. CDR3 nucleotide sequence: TGTGCCACCAGCAGAGCGGGGGGGACTGAAGCTTTCTTT.

The CDR3: CASLRGPNSPLHF. In DNA form, the CDR3 reads TGTGCCAGTCTACGGGGACCTAATTCACCCCTCCACTTT. The V call is TRBV28, the J call TRBJ1-6; D perhaps matches TRBD1 (5 bases). Germline V gene sequence: CDR1 MDHEN, CDR2 SYDVKM. This CDR3 is built from 13 residues. V lost 9 bases and J 6 bases, leaving 12 bases between the germline ends.

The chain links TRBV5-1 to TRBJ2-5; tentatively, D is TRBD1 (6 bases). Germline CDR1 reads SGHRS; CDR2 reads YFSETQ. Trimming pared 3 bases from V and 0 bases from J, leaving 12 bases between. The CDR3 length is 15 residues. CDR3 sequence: CASSSGQTYQETQYF. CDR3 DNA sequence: TGCGCCAGCAGCTCGGGACAAACGTACCAAGAGACCCAGTACTTC.

The CDR3 is CASTPKRAHPGEKLFF. DNA of the CDR3: TGTGCCAGCACTCCGAAAAGGGCGCACCCCGGTGAAAAACTGTTTTTT. This chain joins TRBV19 and TRBJ1-4; D uncertain. The V gene lost 9 bases and the J gene lost 7 bases, with 24 bases spanning the gap. The germline gives CDR1 LNHDA, CDR2 SQIVND (reference sequence). CDR3 length: 16 residues.

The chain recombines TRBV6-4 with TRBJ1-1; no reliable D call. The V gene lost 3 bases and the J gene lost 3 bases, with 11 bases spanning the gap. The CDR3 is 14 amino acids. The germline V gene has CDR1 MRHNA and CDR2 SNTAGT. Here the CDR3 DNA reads TGTGCCAGCAGTGAGGCGGCTACGGACACTGAAGCTTTCTTT. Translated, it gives CASSEAATDTEAFF.

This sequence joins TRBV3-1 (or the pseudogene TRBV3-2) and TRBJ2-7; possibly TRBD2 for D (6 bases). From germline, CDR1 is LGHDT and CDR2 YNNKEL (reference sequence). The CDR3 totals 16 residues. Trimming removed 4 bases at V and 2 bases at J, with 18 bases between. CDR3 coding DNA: TGTGCCAGCAGCCCACGGACTACAGGAGAACCCTACGAGCAGTACTTC. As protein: CASSPRTTGEPYEQYF.

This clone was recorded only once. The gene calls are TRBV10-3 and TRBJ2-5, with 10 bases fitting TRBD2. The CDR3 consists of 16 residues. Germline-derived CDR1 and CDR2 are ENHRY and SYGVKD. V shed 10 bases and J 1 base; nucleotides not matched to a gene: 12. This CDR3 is CATLYRASGGQETQYF. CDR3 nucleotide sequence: TGTGCCACCTTATACCGGGCTAGCGGGGGCCAAGAGACCCAGTACTTC.

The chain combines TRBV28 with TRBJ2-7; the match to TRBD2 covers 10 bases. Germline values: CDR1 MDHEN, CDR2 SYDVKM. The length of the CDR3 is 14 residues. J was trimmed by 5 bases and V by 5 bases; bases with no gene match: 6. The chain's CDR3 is CASSLSGRIHEQYF. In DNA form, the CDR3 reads TGTGCCAGCAGTCTTAGCGGGAGGATACACGAGCAGTACTTC.

CDR3 protein: CASSFWTGGSEQYF. The DNA of the CDR3 is TGTGCCAGCAGCTTCTGGACAGGGGGCAGCGAGCAGTACTTC. The J gene is TRBJ2-7, the V gene TRBV11-3; the match to TRBD1 covers 11 bases. The CDR3 loop spans 14 amino acids. Losses at the gene ends were 3 bases for V and 6 bases for J; bases not matched to a gene: 4. Per the germline V gene, CDR1 is SGHNT and CDR2 is YENEEA.

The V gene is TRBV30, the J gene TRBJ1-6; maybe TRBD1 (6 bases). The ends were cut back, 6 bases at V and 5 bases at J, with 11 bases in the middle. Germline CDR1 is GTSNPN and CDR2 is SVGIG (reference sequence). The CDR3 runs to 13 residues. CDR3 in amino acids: CACTEGDNSPLHF. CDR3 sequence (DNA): TGTGCCTGCACAGAGGGGGATAATTCACCCCTCCACTTT. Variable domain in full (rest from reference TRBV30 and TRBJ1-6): SQTIHQWPATLVQPVGSPLSLECTVEGTSNPNLYWYRQAAGRGLQLLFYSVGIGQISSEVPQNLSASRPQDRQFILSSKKLLLSDSGFYLCACTEGDNSPLHFGNGTRLTVT.

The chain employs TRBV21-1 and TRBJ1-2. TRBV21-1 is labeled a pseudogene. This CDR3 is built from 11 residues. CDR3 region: CASRVSCGYTF. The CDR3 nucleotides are TGTGCCAGCCGGGTTAGTTGTGGCTACACCTTC.